The entry below gives a single TCR beta chain sequence along with its context. Germline CDR1 and CDR2: GTSNPN and SVGIG (reference sequence). The CDR3 covers 13 residues. The sample belongs to a study of glioma-infiltrating T cells after dendritic cell vaccination. The primer mix had 60 V beta and 13 J beta primers. TCRdb keeps only in-frame clones here, not all; method: immunoSEQ multiplex PCR. The data show around 89,000 clones, with around 86% seen just once and about a sixth held by the top ten. The sample was blood, taken before dendritic cell vaccination. The V gene is TRBV30, the J gene TRBJ2-3, with TRBD2 matching 8 bases. The TCR comes from a human donor with glioblastoma. In nucleotides, the CDR3 is TGTGCATCCACCGGGACTAGTGCTGGCGTGCAGTATTTT. Its translation: CASTGTSAGVQYF.